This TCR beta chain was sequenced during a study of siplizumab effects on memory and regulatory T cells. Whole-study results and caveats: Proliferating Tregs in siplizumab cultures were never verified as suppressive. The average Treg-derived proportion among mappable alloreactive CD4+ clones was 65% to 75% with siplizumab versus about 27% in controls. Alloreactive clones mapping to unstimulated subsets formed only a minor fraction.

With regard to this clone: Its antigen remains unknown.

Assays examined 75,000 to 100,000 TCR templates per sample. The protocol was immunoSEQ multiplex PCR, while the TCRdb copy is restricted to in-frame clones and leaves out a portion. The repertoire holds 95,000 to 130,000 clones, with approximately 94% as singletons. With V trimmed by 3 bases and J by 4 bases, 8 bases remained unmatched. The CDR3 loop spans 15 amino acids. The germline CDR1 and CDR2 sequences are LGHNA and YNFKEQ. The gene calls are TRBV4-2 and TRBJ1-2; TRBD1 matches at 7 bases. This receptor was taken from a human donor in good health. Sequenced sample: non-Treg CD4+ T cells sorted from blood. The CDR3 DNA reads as TGTGCCAGCAGCCAGACTCACGGGACAGCCTATGGCTACACCTTC. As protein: CASSQTHGTAYGYTF.